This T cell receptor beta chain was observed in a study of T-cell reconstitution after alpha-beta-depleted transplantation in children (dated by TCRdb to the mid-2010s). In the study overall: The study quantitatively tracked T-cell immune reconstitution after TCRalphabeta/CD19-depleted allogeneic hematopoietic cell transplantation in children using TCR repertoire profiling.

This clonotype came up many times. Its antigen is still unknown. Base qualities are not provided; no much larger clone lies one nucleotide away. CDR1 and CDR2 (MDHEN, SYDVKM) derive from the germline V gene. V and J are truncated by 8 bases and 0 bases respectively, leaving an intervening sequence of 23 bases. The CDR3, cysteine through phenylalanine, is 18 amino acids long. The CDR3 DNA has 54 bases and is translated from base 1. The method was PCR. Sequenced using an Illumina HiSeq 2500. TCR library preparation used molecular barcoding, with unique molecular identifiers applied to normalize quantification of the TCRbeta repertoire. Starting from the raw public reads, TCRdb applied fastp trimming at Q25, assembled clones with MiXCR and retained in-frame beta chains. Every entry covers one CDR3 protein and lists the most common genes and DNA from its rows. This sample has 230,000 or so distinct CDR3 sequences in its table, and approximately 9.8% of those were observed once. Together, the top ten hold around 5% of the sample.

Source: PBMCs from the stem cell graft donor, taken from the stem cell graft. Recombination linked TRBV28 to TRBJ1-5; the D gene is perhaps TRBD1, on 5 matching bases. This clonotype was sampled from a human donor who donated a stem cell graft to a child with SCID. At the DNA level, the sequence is TGTGCCAGCGACCTTGGGCAGGGAGGGAAATTTAGCAATCAGCCCCAGCATTTT. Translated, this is CASDLGQGGKFSNQPQHF.